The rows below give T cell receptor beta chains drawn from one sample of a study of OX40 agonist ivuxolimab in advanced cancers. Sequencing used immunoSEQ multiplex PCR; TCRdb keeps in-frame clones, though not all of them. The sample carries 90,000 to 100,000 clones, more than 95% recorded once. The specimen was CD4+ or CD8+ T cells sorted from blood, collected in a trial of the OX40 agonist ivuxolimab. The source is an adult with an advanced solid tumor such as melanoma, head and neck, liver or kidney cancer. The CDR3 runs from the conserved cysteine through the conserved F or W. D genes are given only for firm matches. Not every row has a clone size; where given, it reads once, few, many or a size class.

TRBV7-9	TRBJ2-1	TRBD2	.	TGTGCCAGCCGGGCTAGCGGGGACAATGAGCAGTTCTTC	CASRASGDNEQFF
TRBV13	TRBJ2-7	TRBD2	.	TGTGCCAGCACCGGACTAGCTTACGAGCAGTACTTC	CASTGLAYEQYF
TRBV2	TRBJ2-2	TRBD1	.	TGTGCCAGTAAGGAAACAGGGGCGGGCACCGGGGAGCTGTTTTTT	CASKETGAGTGELFF
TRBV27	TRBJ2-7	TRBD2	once	TGTGCCAGCAGTTGGGACTACCCCAGCTCCTACGAGCAGTACTTC	CASSWDYPSSYEQYF
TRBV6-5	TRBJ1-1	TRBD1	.	TGTGCCAGCGGGATGACAGGGGGCCTGAACACTGAAGCTTTCTTT	CASGMTGGLNTEAFF
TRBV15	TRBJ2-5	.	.	TGTGCCACCAGCTTCCTCGGGGCTTTGCAAGAGACCCAGTACTTC	CATSFLGALQETQYF
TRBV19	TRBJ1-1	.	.	TGTGCCAGTAGTATTAACTGGGGGGCCTTAGCTGAAGCTTTCTTT	CASSINWGALAEAFF
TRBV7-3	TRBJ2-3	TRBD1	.	TGTGCCAGCAGCTTAACGGGACAGACAGATACGCAGTATTTT	CASSLTGQTDTQYF
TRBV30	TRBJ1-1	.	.	TGTGCCTGGAGCGCCGTAGGGGGCACTGAAGCTTTCTTT	CAWSAVGGTEAFF
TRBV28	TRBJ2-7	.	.	TGTGCCAGCAGAGACAGCATCTCCTACGAGCAGTACTTC	CASRDSISYEQYF
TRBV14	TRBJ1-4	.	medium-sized	TGTGCCAGCAGCCAAGATAACCTCGGACGGGAAAAACTGTTTTTT	CASSQDNLGREKLFF
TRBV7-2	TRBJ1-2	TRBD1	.	TGTGCCAGCAGCTCGACCGGGACAGCTTATGGCTACACCTTC	CASSSTGTAYGYTF
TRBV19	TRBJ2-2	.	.	TGTGCCAGTAGTATGGACCCCTTGTGGGCCGGGGAGCTGTTTTTT	CASSMDPLWAGELFF
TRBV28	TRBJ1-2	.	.	TGTGCCAGCAGCCCCCGCGGGAGCAGCTATGGCTACACCTTC	CASSPRGSSYGYTF
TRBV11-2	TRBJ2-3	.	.	TGTGCCAGCAGCCCCCACGGGAGTACAGATACGCAGTATTTT	CASSPHGSTDTQYF
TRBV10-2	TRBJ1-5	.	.	TGCGCCAGCAGTCCAGGGTACAATCAGCCCCAGCATTTT	CASSPGYNQPQHF
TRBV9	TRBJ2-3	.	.	TGTGCCAGCAGCATTGACAGGGACTCAGATACGCAGTATTTT	CASSIDRDSDTQYF
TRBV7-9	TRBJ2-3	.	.	TGTGCCAGCAGCACGACTAGTATAGCGCAGTATTTT	CASSTTSIAQYF
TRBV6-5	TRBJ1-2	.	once	TGTGCCAGCAGCAGTAGACAGTCTAACTATGGCTACACCTTC	CASSSRQSNYGYTF
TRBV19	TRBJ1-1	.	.	TGTGCCAGTAATACACCGAACACTGAAGCTTTCTTT	CASNTPNTEAFF
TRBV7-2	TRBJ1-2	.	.	TGTGCCAGCAGCTTAGGAGGGGGGGCTGGCTACACCTTC	CASSLGGGAGYTF
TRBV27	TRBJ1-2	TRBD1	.	TGTGCCAGCAGTCCCGGACAGGGAAATGGCTACACCTTC	CASSPGQGNGYTF
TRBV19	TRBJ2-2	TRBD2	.	TGTGCCAGTAGTGGGGGACTAGCGGGAACTGGGGAGCTGTTTTTT	CASSGGLAGTGELFF
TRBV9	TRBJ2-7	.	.	TGTGCCAGCAGCGTAGGGCACGGGAGCTACGAGCAGTACTTC	CASSVGHGSYEQYF
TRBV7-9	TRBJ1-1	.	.	TGTGCCAGCAGCTCCCGGTCCGTGAACACTGAAGCTTTCTTT	CASSSRSVNTEAFF
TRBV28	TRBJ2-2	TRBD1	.	TGTGCCAGCAGTCCCGGGGACAGTCGGACCGGGGAGCTGTTTTTT	CASSPGDSRTGELFF
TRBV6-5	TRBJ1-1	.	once	TGTGCCAGCAGTTACTCCCCGGAGACAATGAACACTGAAGCTTTCTTT	CASSYSPETMNTEAFF
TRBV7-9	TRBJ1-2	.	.	TGTGCCAGCAGCTTAGTTACCGGGGTTGATGGCTACACCTTC	CASSLVTGVDGYTF